The rows below give T cell receptor beta chains drawn from one sample of a study of blood T cells in healthy people across ages. MiXCR, applied by TCRdb to the 5' RACE reads, yields one record per CDR3 protein. Among under 1,000,000 distinct CDR3 sequences listed, about 42% were seen once. The sample consisted of blood. These receptors came from an elderly man in good health. CDR3s include the opening cysteine and the closing phenylalanine or tryptophan. D genes are given only for firm matches. A row's size may be missing; if present it is once, few, many or a size class.

clone size	J gene	V gene	D gene	CDR3 protein	CDR3 DNA
few	TRBJ1-1	TRBV5-4	-	CASSLSLRDTEAFF	TGTGCCAGCAGCTTGAGTTTACGGGACACTGAAGCTTTCTTT
-	TRBJ2-1	TRBV7-2	-	CASSSRTSYDEQFF	TGTGCCAGCAGCTCCCGGACGTCCTACGATGAGCAGTTCTTC
-	TRBJ2-6	TRBV29-1	-	CSVEESSGANVLTF	TGCAGCGTTGAGGAGAGCTCTGGGGCCAACGTCCTGACTTTC
-	TRBJ2-5	TRBV12-3/TRBV12-4	-	CASSTLPQETQYF	TGTGCCAGCAGTACCCTACCGCAAGAGACCCAGTACTTC
few	TRBJ2-3	TRBV7-4	TRBD2	CASSLAPGLAGTDTQYF	TGTGCCAGCAGCTTAGCCCCGGGACTAGCGGGGACGGATACGCAGTATTTT
-	TRBJ2-5	TRBV7-9	TRBD1	CAGGQGGETQYF	TGTGCCGGGGGACAGGGGGGAGAGACCCAGTACTTC
-	TRBJ2-1	TRBV11-1	-	CASSLDSGIYNEQFF	TGTGCCAGCAGCTTAGACTCAGGGATCTACAATGAGCAGTTCTTC
-	TRBJ2-7	TRBV4-3	-	CASSQDLKGYERYF	TGCGCCAGCAGCCAAGATTTAAAGGGCTACGAGCGGTACTTC
-	TRBJ1-5	TRBV27	-	CASSSGVGNQPQHF	TGTGCCAGCAGTTCAGGGGTGGGCAATCAGCCCCAGCATTTT
few	TRBJ2-1	TRBV24-1	-	CATSLGGGEQFF	TGTGCCACCAGTCTCGGGGGTGGTGAGCAGTTCTTC
-	TRBJ2-3	TRBV6-1	-	CASSEGSGTGAVPQYF	TGTGCCAGCAGTGAAGGATCCGGGACTGGCGCCGTTCCGCAGTATTTT
-	TRBJ2-1	TRBV27	-	CASSLRDGGYNEQFF	TGTGCCAGCAGTCTCAGGGACGGGGGCTACAATGAGCAGTTCTTC
-	TRBJ1-4	TRBV29-1	-	CSVTGPTNEKLFF	TGCAGCGTGACCGGGCCAACTAATGAAAAACTGTTTTTT
-	TRBJ1-5	TRBV19	-	CASSLSYNQPQHF	TGTGCCAGTAGTCTCTCATACAATCAGCCCCAGCATTTT
-	TRBJ2-1	TRBV20-1	-	CSASTQSYNEQFF	TGCAGTGCTAGTACTCAGTCCTACAATGAGCAGTTCTTC
few	TRBJ2-3	TRBV5-1	-	CASRIESTDAQYF	TGCGCCAGCCGAATTGAAAGCACAGATGCGCAGTATTTT
-	TRBJ2-7	TRBV28	-	CASIPGSAGLYEQYF	TGTGCCAGCATCCCGGGGTCGGCAGGCCTCTACGAGCAGTACTTC
few	TRBJ2-7	TRBV20-1	-	CSPRAMQGQEQYF	TGCAGTCCCAGAGCGATGCAGGGTCAGGAGCAGTACTTC
few	TRBJ1-2	TRBV6-5	-	CASSDDYRYGYTF	TGTGCCAGCAGTGACGATTACAGATATGGCTACACCTTC
few	TRBJ2-6	TRBV3-1	TRBD1	CASSRVSTGAGANVLTF	TGTGCCAGCAGCCGAGTTTCGACAGGGGCTGGGGCCAACGTCCTGACTTTC
-	TRBJ2-3	TRBV12-3/TRBV12-4	-	CASSRGTADTQYF	TGTGCCAGCAGCAGAGGGACGGCAGATACGCAGTATTTT
-	TRBJ2-5	TRBV5-1	TRBD1	CASSRDRKGTQYF	TGCGCCAGCAGCCGGGACAGAAAAGGGACCCAGTACTTC
-	TRBJ2-1	TRBV5-1	TRBD2	CASSPGLYGGDEQFF	TGCGCCAGCAGCCCCGGACTATACGGGGGGGATGAGCAGTTCTTC
few	TRBJ2-1	TRBV6-6	TRBD2	CASSGTSWFF	TGTGCCAGCAGTGGGACTAGCTGGTTCTTC
few	TRBJ2-7	TRBV6-1	-	CASNSLYGAEQYF	TGTGCCAGCAATTCTCTTTACGGGGCCGAGCAGTACTTC